This TCR beta chain was captured in a study of cytomegalovirus exposure and HLA in healthy donors. Study-level points and caveats: The sole available immune exposure information was CMV serostatus.

Per germline, CDR1 SGHRS and CDR2 YFSETQ. V gave up 3 bases and J gave up 0 bases; unmatched junction bases: 7. This CDR3 region has 19 residues. PCR employed 60 Vbeta and 13 Jbeta primers. The method was immunoSEQ multiplex PCR; TCRdb's version includes in-frame clones alone and lacks a portion of them. Its listing shows over 110,000 clones. On this clone itself: Its target is unknown.

This clonotype originated in a male donor in good health and CMV-seronegative. Sequencing used PBMCs. This chain connects TRBV5-1 to TRBJ2-3; 16 bases fit TRBD2. CDR3 sequence reads: CASSSGLAGGVISTDTQYF. The CDR3 DNA is TGCGCCAGCAGCTCGGGACTAGCGGGAGGGGTGATAAGCACAGATACGCAGTATTTT.